Sequencing of this T cell receptor beta chain was carried out in a study of T cells in Graves' hyperthyroidism and ophthalmopathy. Amplified TCR beta CDR3 regions came from RNA transcripts. HTBI primers drove first-round RT-PCR of the TCR CDR3. TCRdb recomputed calls from the multiplex PCR reads with MiXCR, one row per CDR3 protein. Among more than 500,000 distinct CDR3 sequences listed, about 16% were seen once. The source is a woman aged 25 to 39 with Graves' ophthalmopathy. Material: blood.

DNA for the CDR3: TGTGCCATTTACAGGGCGAACACCGGGGAGCTGTTTTTT. Residues: CAIYRANTGELFF. The V gene is TRBV28, the J gene TRBJ2-2, with a tentative D call TRBD1 (6 bases). V was shortened by 10 bases and J by 0 bases, with 9 bases between the two germline ends. Germline V CDR1 and CDR2: MDHEN, SYDVKM. The CDR3 has 13 residues.